This T cell receptor beta chain was sequenced in a study of beta chain features in type 1 diabetes. This clone was counted a few times. Its specificity is unknown. Sequenced material consisted of expressed TCRB transcripts (all of the isolated RNA was reverse transcribed). Average reads for naive, central memory and regulatory T cell samples were roughly 3.4 million. The assay was immunoSEQ multiplex PCR, and TCRdb's table has in-frame clones only and misses some. The sample shows 250,000 to 300,000 clones, around an eighth of them seen only once. Study-wide points: Patients showed naive, central memory and Treg TCRB repertoires that appeared more similar than those of healthy donors. Type 1 diabetes patients showed a moderate but significant shortening of TCRB CDR3s in all four CD4+ subsets. VDJ junctions sequenced from type 1 diabetes patients showed fewer insertions and more deletions.

V lost 6 bases to trimming and J lost 2 bases, with 12 bases between them. This CDR3 has 13 amino acids. The germline V gene has CDR1 SGHRS and CDR2 YFSETQ. Purities over 95% were achieved in all sorted populations. The chain recombines TRBV5-1 with TRBJ2-7; tentative D call: TRBD1 (6 bases). The sample was naive CD4+ T cells from blood. The TCR was taken from a man aged 25-45 years with type 1 diabetes. In nucleotides, the CDR3 is TGCGCCAGCACATCTACAGGGACCTACGAGCAGTACTTC. It yields the protein CASTSTGTYEQYF.